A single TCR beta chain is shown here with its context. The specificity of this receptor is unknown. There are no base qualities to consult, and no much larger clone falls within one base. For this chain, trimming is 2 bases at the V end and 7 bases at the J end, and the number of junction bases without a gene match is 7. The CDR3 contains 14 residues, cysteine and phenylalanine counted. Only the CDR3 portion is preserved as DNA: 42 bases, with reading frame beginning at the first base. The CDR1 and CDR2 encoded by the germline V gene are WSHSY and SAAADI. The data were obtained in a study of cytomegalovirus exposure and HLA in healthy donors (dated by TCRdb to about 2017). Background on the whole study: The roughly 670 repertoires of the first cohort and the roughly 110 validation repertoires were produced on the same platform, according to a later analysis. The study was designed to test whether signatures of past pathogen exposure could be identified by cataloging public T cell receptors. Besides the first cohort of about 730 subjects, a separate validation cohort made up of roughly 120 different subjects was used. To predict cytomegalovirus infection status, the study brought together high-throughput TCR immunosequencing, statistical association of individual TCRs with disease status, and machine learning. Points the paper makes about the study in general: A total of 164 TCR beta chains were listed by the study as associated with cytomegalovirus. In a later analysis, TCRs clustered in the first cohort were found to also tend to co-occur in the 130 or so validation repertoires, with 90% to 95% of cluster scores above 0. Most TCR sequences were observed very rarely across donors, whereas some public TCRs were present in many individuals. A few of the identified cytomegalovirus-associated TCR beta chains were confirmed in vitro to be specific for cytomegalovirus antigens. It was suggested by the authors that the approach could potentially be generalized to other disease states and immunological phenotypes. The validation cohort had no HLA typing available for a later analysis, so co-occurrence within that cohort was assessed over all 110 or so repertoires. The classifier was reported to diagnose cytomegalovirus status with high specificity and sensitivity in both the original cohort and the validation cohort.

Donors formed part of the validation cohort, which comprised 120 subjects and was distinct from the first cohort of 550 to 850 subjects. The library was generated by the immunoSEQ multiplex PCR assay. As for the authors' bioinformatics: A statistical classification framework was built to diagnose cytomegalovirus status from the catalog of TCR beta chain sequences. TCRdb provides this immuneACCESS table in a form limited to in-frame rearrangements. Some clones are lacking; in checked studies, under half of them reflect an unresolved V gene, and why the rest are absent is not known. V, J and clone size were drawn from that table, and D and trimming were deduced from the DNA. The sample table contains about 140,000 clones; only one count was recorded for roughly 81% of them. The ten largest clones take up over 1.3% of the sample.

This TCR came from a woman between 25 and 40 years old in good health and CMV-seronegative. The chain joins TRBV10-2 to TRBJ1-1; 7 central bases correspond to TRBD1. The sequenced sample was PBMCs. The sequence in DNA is TGCGCCAGCAGTGAGGGAAGACAGGGAAATGAAGCTTTCTTT. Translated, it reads CASSEGRQGNEAFF.